The clone carrying this T cell receptor (beta chain) was detected ten times or more. The antigen remains unidentified. The sample is drawn from a study of T cell repertoires in cytomegalovirus infection. Study-wide background: TCR beta signatures that were public indicated CMV infection and matching HLA type. Points from the study as a whole: The cumulative frequency of public TCR beta families identified carriers of CMV plus the relevant HLA. CMV-specific TCR beta clonotypes restricted by HLA-C dominated the ex vivo response.

Using its own MiXCR run on the reads, TCRdb lists one record per CDR3 protein. The sample shows about 460,000 distinct CDR3 sequences, roughly 12% of them seen only once. V gave up 2 bases and J gave up 5 bases, with 10 bases separating them. Germline V gene data show CDR1 as KGHSH and CDR2 as LQKENI. The CDR3 consists of 13 residues. The genes are TRBV18 and TRBJ2-7; D may be TRBD1 or TRBD2 (5 bases each). The source is a human donor in good health (CMV status not recorded). Some clones in this sample may be carry-over from other donors' samples. The sample was PBMCs. CDR3 sequence (DNA): TGTGCCAGCTCACCAGTCAGGGACCACGAGCAGTACTTC. Amino acid sequence: CASSPVRDHEQYF.